This T cell receptor beta chain was observed in a study of response to subunit inactivated influenza vaccine. Findings of the study overall: The authors proposed limited new T cell recruitment per seasonal influenza vaccination.

TCRdb analysed the RT-PCR reads with MiXCR anew, one entry per CDR3 protein. The sample consists of about 300,000 distinct CDR3 sequences, approximately 20% of them appearing once. Germline V gives CDR1 SGHRS, CDR2 YFSETQ. The CDR3 has 13 amino acids. In this sample, this clonotype turned up many times. Antigen unknown. A read error may produce the germline difference seen at one junction end. The sequence was collected from a man aged 50 to 75 who received an inactivated influenza vaccine. Source: PBMCs from blood, taken roughly 20 months after vaccination. The chain is built from TRBV5-1 and TRBJ1-1; the D is unclear. As DNA, the CDR3 is TGTGCCAGCAGCCCGACCGGGAACACTGAAGCTTTCTTT. This encodes CASSPTGNTEAFF.